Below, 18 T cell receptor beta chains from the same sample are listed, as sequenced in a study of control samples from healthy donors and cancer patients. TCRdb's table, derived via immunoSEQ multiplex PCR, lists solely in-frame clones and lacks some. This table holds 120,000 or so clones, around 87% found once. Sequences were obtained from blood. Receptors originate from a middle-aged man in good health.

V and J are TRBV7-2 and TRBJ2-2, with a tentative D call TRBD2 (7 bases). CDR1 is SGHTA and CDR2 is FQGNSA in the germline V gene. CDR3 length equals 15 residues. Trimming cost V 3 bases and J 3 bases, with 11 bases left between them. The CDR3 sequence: CASSLGGGYTGELFF. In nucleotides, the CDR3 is TGTGCCAGCAGCTTGGGAGGGGGATACACCGGGGAGCTGTTTTTT. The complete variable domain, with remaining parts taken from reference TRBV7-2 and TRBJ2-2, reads GAGVSQSPSNKVTEKGKDVELRCDPISGHTALYWYRQSLGQGLEFLIYFQGNSAPDKSGLPSDRFSAERTGGSVSTLTIQRTQQEDSAVYLCASSLGGGYTGELFFGEGSRLTVL.

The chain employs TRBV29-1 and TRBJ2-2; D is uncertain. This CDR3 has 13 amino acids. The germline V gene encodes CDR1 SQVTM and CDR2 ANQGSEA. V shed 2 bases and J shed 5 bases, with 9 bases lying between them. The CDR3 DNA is TGCAGCGTTGAAAGTCCGACTACCGGGGAGCTGTTTTTT. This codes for CSVESPTTGELFF.

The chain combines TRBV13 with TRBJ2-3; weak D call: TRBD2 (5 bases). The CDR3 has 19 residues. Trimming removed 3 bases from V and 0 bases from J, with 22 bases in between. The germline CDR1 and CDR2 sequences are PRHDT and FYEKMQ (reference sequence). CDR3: CASSFGLPVGSRSTDTQYF. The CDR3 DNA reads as TGTGCCAGCAGCTTCGGACTCCCGGTGGGGTCTCGTAGCACAGATACGCAGTATTTT.

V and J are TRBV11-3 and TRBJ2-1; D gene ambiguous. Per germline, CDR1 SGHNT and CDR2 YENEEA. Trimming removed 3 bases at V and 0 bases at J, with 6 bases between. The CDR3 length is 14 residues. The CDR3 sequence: CASSFKNSYNEQFF. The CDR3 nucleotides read TGTGCCAGCAGCTTCAAAAACTCCTACAATGAGCAGTTCTTC.

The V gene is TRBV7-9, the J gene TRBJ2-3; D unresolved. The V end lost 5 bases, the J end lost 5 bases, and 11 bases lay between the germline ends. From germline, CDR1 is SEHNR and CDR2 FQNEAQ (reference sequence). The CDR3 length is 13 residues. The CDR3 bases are TGTGCCAGCAGCCCCCCGCTCATAGATACGCAGTATTTT. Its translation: CASSPPLIDTQYF.

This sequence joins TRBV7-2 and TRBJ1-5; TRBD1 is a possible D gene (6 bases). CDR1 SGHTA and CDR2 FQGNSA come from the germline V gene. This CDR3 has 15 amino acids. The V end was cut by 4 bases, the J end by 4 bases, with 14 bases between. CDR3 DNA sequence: TGTGCCAGCAGCTCAGGGGACTCGAGGAATCAGCCCCAGCATTTT. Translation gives CASSSGDSRNQPQHF.

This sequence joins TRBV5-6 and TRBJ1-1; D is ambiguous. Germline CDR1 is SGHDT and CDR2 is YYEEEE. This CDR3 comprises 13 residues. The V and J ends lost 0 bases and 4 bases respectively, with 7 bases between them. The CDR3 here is CASSLEVGTEAFF. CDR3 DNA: TGTGCCAGCAGCTTGGAGGTTGGCACTGAAGCTTTCTTT.

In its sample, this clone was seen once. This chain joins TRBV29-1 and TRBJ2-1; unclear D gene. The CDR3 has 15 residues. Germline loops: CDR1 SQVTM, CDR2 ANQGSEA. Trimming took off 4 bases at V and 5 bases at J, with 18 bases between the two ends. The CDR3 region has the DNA TGCAGCGTTGGGGCTATATCTAGTTTTGACAATGAGCAGTTCTTC. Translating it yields CSVGAISSFDNEQFF.

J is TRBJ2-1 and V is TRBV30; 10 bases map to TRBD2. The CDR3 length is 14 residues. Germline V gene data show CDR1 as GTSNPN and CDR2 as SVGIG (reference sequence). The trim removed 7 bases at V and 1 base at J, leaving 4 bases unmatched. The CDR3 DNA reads TGTGCCTACGAAGCGGGGGGGTCCTACAATGAGCAGTTCTTC. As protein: CAYEAGGSYNEQFF.

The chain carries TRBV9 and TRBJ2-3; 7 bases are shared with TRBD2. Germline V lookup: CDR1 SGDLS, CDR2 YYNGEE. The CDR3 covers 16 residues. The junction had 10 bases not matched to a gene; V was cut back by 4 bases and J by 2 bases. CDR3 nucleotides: TGTGCCAGCAGCCTCACCTGGGGAGGGTTCACAGATACGCAGTATTTT. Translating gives CASSLTWGGFTDTQYF.

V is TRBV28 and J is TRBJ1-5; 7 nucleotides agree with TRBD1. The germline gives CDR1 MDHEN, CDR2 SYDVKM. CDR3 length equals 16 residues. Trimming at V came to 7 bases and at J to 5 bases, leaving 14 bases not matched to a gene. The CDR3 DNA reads TGTGCCAGCACATCCTATGGGACAGTTTCTTATCAGCCCCAGCATTTT. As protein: CASTSYGTVSYQPQHF.

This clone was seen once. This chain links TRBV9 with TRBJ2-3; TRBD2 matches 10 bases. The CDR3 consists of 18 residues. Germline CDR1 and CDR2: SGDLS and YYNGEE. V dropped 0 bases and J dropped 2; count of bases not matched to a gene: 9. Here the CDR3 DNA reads TGTGCCAGCAGCGTAGCTACGAGTAGCGGGGGGACCACAGATACGCAGTATTTT. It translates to CASSVATSSGGTTDTQYF.

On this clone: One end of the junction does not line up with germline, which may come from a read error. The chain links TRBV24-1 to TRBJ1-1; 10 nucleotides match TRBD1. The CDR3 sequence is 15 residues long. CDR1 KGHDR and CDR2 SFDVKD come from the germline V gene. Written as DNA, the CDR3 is TGTGCCACCAGTGATGGGGCCCGCTTGACAGGGGGCTTATCATTT. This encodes CATSDGARLTGGLSF.

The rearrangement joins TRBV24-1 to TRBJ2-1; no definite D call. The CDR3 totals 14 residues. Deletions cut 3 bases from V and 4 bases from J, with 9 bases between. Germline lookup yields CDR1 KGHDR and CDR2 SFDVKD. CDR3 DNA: TGTGCCACCAGTGATAGCGACGGATACAATGAGCAGTTCTTC. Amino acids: CATSDSDGYNEQFF.

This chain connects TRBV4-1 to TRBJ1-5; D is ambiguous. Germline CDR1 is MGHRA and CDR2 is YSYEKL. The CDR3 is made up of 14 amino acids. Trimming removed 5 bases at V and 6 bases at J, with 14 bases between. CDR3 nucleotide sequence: TGCGCCAGCAGCAAAGGAACGGGTTCTCAGCCCCAGCATTTT. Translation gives CASSKGTGSQPQHF.

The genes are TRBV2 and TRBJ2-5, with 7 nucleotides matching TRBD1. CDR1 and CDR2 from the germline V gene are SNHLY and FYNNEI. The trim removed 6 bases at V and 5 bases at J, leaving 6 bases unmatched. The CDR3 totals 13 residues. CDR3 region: CASSTGVGETQYF. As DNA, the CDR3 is TGTGCCAGCAGCACAGGGGTGGGGGAGACCCAGTACTTC. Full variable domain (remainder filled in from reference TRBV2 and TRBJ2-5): EPEVTQTPSHQVTQMGQEVILRCVPISNHLYFYWYRQILGQKVEFLVSFYNNEISEKSEIFDDQFSVERPDGSNFTLKIRSTKLEDSAMYFCASSTGVGETQYFGPGTRLLVL.

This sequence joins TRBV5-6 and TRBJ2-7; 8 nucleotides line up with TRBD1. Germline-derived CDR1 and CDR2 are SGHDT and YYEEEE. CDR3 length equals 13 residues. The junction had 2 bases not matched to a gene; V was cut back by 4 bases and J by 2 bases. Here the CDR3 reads CASSPTGAYEQYF. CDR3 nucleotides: TGTGCCAGCAGCCCGACAGGGGCCTACGAGCAGTACTTC.

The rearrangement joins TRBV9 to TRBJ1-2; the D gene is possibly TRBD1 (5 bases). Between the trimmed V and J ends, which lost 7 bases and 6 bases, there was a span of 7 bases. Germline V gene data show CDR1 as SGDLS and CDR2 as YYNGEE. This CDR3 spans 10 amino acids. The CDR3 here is CASGANGYTF. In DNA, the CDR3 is TGTGCCAGCGGGGCGAATGGCTACACCTTC.